A single count supports the clone carrying this T cell receptor (beta chain). This may stem from a read error, because a much larger clone lies one nucleotide away. The data belong to a study of blood T cells in healthy people across ages. A second PCR of about 7 to 12 cycles used a sample-barcoded 5' primer and a J-beta primer mix. TCRdb reprocessed the 5' RACE reads via MiXCR and lists one record per CDR3 protein. This table has roughly 680,000 distinct CDR3 sequences, about 50% appearing once. Deletions cut 4 bases from V and 6 bases from J, with 13 bases between. The CDR3 has 12 amino acids. The germline gives CDR1 SQVTM, CDR2 ANQGSEA.

The sample taken for sequencing was blood. This sequence was found in an elderly woman in good health. The rearrangement uses TRBV29-1 and TRBJ2-7, with D maybe TRBD1 (6 bases). This chain's CDR3 is CSVGFGQREQYF. In DNA, the CDR3 is TGCAGCGTTGGCTTTGGACAGCGCGAGCAGTACTTC.